This TCR beta chain was sequenced in a study of T cells after posttransplantation cyclophosphamide. This clone occurred many times. The V and J ends lost 0 bases and 3 bases respectively, with 6 bases between them. CDR3 length equals 13 residues. CDR1 is SGHAT, CDR2 FQNNGV, per germline. Treatment was busulfan-fludarabine conditioning, a marrow graft, and cyclophosphamide on days +3 and +4. Some clones are missing from TCRdb's copy, which holds only in-frame ones; the method was immunoSEQ multiplex PCR. The profile covers fewer than 13,000 clones, none occurring a single time. Sequenced here: PBMCs, sampled after allogeneic stem cell transplant with posttransplant cyclophosphamide. The source of this sequence is a female patient in her 40s who received an allogeneic stem cell transplant from a related donor, was CMV-positive, and had no GVHD. Some of the T cells might come from the graft donor. This rearrangement joins TRBV11-2 to TRBJ2-7; D not certain. The CDR3 here is CASSLDRNYEQYF. Written as DNA, the CDR3 is TGTGCCAGCAGCTTAGATCGTAACTACGAGCAGTACTTC. The whole variable domain, remainder taken from reference TRBV11-2 and TRBJ2-7, is EAGVAQSPRYKIIEKRQSVAFWCNPISGHATLYWYQQILGQGPKLLIQFQNNGVVDDSQLPKDRFSAERLKGVDSTLKIQPAKLEDSAVYLCASSLDRNYEQYFGPGTRLTVT.